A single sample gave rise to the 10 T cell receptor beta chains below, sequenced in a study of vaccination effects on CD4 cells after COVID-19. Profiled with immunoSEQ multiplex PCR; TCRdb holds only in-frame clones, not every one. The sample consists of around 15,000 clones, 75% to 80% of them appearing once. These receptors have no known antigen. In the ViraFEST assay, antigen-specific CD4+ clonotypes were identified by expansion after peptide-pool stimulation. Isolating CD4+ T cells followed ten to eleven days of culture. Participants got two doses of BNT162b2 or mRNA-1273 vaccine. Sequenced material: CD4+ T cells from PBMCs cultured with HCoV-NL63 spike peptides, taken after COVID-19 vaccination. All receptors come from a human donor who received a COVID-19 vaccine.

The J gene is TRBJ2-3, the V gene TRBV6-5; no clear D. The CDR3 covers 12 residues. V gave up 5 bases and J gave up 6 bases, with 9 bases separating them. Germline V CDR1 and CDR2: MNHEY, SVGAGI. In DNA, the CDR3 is TGTGCCAGCAGTCTTAGAGGCGATACGCAGTATTTT. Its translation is CASSLRGDTQYF.

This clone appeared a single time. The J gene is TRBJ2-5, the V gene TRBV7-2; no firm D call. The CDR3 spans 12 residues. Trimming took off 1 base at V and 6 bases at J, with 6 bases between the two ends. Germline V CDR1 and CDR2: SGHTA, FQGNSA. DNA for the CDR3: TGTGCCAGCAGCTTAGTAGGGCAGACCCAGTACTTC. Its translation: CASSLVGQTQYF. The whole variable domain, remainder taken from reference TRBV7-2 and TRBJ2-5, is GAGVSQSPSNKVTEKGKDVELRCDPISGHTALYWYRQSLGQGLEFLIYFQGNSAPDKSGLPSDRFSAERTGGSVSTLTIQRTQQEDSAVYLCASSLVGQTQYFGPGTRLLVL.

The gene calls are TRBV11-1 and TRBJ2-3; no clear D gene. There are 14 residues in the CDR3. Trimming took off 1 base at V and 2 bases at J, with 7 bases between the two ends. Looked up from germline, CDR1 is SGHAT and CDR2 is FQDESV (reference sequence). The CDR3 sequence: CASSLVGFTDTQYF. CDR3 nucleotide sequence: TGTGCCAGCAGCTTAGTAGGGTTCACAGATACGCAGTATTTT. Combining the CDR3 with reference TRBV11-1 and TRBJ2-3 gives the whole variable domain EAEVAQSPRYKITEKSQAVAFWCDPISGHATLYWYRQILGQGPELLVQFQDESVVDDSQLPKDRFSAERLKGVDSTLKIQPAELGDSAMYLCASSLVGFTDTQYFGPGTRLTVL.

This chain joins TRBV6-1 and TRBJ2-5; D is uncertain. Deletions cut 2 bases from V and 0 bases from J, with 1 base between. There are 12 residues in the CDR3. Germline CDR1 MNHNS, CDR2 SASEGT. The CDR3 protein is CASSEYQETQYF. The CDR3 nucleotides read TGTGCCAGCAGTGAATACCAAGAGACCCAGTACTTC.

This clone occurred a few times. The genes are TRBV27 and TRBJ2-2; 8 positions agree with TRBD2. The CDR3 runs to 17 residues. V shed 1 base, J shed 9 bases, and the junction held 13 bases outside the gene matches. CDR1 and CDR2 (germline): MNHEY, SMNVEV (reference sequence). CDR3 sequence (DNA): TGTGCCAGCAGTTTATGGGTCGGTAGCGGGGCCCACCGGGAGCTGTTTTTT. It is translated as CASSLWVGSGAHRELFF.

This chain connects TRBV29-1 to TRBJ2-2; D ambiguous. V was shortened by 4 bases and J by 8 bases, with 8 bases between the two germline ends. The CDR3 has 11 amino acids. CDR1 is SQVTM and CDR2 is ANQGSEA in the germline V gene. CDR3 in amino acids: CSVGAPGELFF. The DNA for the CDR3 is TGCAGCGTTGGGGCCCCAGGGGAGCTGTTTTTT.

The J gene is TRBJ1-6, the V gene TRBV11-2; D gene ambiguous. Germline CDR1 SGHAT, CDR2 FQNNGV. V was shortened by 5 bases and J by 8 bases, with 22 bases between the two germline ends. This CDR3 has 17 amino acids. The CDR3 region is CASSLYLPGRIYSPLHF. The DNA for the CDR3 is TGTGCCAGCAGCCTATACCTCCCGGGCAGAATTTATTCACCCCTCCACTTT. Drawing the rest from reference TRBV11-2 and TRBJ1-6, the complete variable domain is EAGVAQSPRYKIIEKRQSVAFWCNPISGHATLYWYQQILGQGPKLLIQFQNNGVVDDSQLPKDRFSAERLKGVDSTLKIQPAKLEDSAVYLCASSLYLPGRIYSPLHFGNGTRLTVT.

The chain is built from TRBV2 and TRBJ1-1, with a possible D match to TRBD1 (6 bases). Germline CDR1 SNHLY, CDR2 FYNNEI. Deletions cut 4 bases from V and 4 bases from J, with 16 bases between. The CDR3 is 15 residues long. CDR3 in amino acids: CASSGGRLKTTEAFF. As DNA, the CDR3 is TGTGCCAGCAGTGGGGGGCGGCTAAAGACCACTGAAGCTTTCTTT.

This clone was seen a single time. The CDR3 is CASSSGITSGSATQYF. The CDR3 coding sequence is TGTGCCAGCAGCTCCGGCATCACTAGCGGGAGTGCGACCCAGTACTTC. The chain recombines TRBV5-8 with TRBJ2-5; TRBD2 aligns across 11 bases. Germline CDR1 reads SGHTS; CDR2 reads YDEGEE. The CDR3 spans 16 residues. After removal of 3 bases from V and 7 bases from J, the junction contained 11 bases not matched to a gene.

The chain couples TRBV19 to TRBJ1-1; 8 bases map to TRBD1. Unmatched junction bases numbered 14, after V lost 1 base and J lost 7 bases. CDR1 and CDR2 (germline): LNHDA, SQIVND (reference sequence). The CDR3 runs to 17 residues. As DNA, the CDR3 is TGTGCCAGTAGTATAGTCGACCTCCGGGACAGGACAGGTGAAGCTTTCTTT. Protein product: CASSIVDLRDRTGEAFF.